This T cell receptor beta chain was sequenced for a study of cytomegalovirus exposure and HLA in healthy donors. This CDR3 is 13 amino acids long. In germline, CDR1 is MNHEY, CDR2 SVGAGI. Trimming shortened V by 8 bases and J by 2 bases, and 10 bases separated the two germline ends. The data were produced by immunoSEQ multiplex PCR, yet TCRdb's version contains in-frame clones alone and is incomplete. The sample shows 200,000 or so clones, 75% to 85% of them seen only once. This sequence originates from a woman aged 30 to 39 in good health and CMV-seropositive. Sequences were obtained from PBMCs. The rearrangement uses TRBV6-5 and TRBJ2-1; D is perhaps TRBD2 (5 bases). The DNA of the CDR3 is TGTGCCAGCCTATTCGGGACCTACAATGAGCAGTTCTTC. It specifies CASLFGTYNEQFF.